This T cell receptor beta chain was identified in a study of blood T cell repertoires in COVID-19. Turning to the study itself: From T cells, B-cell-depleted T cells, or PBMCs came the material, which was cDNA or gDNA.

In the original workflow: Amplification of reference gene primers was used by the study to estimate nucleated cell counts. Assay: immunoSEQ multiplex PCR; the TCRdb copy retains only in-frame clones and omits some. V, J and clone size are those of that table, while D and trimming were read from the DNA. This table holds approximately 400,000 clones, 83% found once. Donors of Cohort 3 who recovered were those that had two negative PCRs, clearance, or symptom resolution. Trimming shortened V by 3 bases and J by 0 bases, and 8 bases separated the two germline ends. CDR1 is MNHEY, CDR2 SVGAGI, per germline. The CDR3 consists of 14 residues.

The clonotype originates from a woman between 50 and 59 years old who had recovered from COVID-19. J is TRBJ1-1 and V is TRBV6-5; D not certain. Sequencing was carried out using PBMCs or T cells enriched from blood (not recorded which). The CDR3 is CASSYNGLNTEAFF. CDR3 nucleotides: TGTGCCAGCAGTTATAATGGGCTGAACACTGAAGCTTTCTTT.